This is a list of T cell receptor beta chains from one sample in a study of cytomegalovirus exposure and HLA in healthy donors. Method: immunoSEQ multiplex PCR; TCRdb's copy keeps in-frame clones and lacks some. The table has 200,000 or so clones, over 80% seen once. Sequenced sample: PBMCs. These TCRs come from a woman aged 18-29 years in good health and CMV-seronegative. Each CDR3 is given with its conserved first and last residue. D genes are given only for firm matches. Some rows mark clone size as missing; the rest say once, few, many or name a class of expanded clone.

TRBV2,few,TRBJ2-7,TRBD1,TGTGCCAGCAGGACGACAGGGACAAGCTACGAGCAGTACTTC,CASRTTGTSYEQYF
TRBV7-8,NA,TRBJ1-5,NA,TGTGCCAGCAGCCCGTATAGCAATCAGCCCCAGCATTTT,CASSPYSNQPQHF
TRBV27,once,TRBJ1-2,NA,TGTGCCAGCACCTCTGTCCGGGATTTTAACTATGGCTACACCTTC,CASTSVRDFNYGYTF
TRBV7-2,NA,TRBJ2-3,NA,TGTGCCAGCAGCCCGACGAGTTTCACAGATACGCAGTATTTT,CASSPTSFTDTQYF
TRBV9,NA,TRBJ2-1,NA,TGTGCCAGCAGCGCCCTCTACAATGAGCAGTTCTTC,CASSALYNEQFF
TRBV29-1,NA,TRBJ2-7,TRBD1,TGCAGCGTTGTCCGGGACAGGGGGCTTGAGCAGTACTTC,CSVVRDRGLEQYF
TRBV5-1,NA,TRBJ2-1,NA,TGCGCCAGCAGCTCCTCCCCGATGATCTCCTACAATGAGCAGTTCTTC,CASSSSPMISYNEQFF
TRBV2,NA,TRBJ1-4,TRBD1,TGTGCCAGCAGGAACCGGGACAGGGGTAATGAAAAACTGTTTTTT,CASRNRDRGNEKLFF
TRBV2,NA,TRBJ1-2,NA,TGTGCCAGCAGTGATATAAATCCCCTCGGCTACACCTTC,CASSDINPLGYTF
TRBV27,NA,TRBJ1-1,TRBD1,TGTGCCAGCAAGACAGGGAACATTCCGAACGCTGAAGCTTTCTTT,CASKTGNIPNAEAFF
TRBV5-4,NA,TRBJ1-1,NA,TGTGCCAGCAGCTTGGGAGGGCCTCGAGAGAACACTGAAGCTTTCTTT,CASSLGGPRENTEAFF
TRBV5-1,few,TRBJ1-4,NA,TGCGCCAGCCGGGGGTCAGGGGAAAAACTGTTTTTT,CASRGSGEKLFF
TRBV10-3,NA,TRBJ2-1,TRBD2,TGTGCCATCAGTCCCGGGGAGTTCGCTAGCGGGAGCTACAATGAGCAGTTCTTC,CAISPGEFASGSYNEQFF
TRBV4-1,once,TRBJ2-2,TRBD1,TGCGCCAGCAGCCCTCAAGGGGGCAGGGCTGCCGGGGAGCTGTTTTTT,CASSPQGGRAAGELFF
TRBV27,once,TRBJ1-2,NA,TGTGCCAGCAGTTTCACACCCAACGTGGGCTACACCTTC,CASSFTPNVGYTF
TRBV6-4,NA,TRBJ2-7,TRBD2,TGTGCCAGCACCCGGCTGAGAGGCGGGAGGATGAACGAGCAGTACTTC,CASTRLRGGRMNEQYF
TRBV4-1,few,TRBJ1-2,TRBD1,TGCGCCAGCAGCCAGGGGCCCCGGACAGGGTTCGACTATGGCTACACCTTC,CASSQGPRTGFDYGYTF
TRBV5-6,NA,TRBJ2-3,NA,TGTGCCAGCAGCAATGACTTAGATACGCAGTATTTT,CASSNDLDTQYF